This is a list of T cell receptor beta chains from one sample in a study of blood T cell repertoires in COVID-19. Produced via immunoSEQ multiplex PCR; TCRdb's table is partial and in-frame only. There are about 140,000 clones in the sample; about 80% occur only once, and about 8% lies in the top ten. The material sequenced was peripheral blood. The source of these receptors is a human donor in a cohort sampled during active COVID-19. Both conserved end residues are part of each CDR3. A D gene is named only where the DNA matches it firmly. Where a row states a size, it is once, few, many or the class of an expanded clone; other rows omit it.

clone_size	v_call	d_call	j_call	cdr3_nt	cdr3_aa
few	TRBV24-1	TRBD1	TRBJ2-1	TGTGCCACCAGTGATCTTACAGGGGTCAATGAGCAGTTCTTC	CATSDLTGVNEQFF
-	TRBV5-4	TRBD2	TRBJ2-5	TGTGCCAGCAGCTTAAGCGGGGGGGCGGGCGAGACCCAGTACTTC	CASSLSGGAGETQYF
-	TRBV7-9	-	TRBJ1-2	TGTGCCAGCAGCTCCCGGCGGGGGACCGGGGAAGGGGGCTACACCTTC	CASSSRRGTGEGGYTF
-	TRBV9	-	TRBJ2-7	TGTGCCAGCAGCGTAGATAGTTTCTCCTACGAGCAGTACTTC	CASSVDSFSYEQYF
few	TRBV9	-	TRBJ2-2	TGTGCCAGCAGCCCCCGTCACTGGGTGGCGGGGATTGCCGGGGAGCTGTTTTTT	CASSPRHWVAGIAGELFF
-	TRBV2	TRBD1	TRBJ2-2	TGTGCCAGCAGTGGTTGGCCGGGACAGGCGTCGGGGGCAACCGGGGAGCTGTTTTTT	CASSGWPGQASGATGELFF
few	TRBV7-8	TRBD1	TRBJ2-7	TGTGCCAGCAGCTTAGACCAGGGGGCCATCGAGCAGTACTTC	CASSLDQGAIEQYF
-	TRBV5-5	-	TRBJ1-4	TGTGCCAGCAGCTTGTCAAGCGAGCTGTTTTTT	CASSLSSELFF
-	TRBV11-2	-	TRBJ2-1	TGTGCCAGCAGCTTAGGCGGGGAGAGGAATGAGCAGTTCTTC	CASSLGGERNEQFF
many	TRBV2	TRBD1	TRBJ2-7	TGTGCCAGCAGGACTACCTTGGGACAGGGGGCAGGGGAGCAGTACTTC	CASRTTLGQGAGEQYF
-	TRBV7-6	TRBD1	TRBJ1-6	TGTGCCAGCAGCTTAGGGCAGGGGGTGGATTCACCCCTCCACTTT	CASSLGQGVDSPLHF
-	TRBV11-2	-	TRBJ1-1	TGTGCCAGCAGAGGCCAGGGGATGTGGACTGAAGCTTTCTTT	CASRGQGMWTEAFF
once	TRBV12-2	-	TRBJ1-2	TGTGCAAGTCGCTTAGCGCATCGCAGGCTATATGGCTACACCTTC	CASRLAHRRLYGYTF
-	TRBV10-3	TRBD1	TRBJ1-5	TGTGCCATCAGTGATCGGGACAGGGGTAGACAGCCCCAGCATTTT	CAISDRDRGRQPQHF
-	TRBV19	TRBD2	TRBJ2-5	TGTGCCAGTAGTATAGATCTAGCGGGGGTAGGAGAGACCCAGTACTTC	CASSIDLAGVGETQYF
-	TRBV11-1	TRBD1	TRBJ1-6	TGTGCCAGCAGCTCCCGGGACAGGGGTAATTCACCCCTCCACTTT	CASSSRDRGNSPLHF
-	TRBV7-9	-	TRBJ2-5	TGTGCCAGCAGCTTAGGGACAGCCCAAGAGACCCAGTACTTC	CASSLGTAQETQYF
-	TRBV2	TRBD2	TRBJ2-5	TGTGCCAGCAAGGGGACTAGCGGTCAAGAGACCCAGTACTTC	CASKGTSGQETQYF
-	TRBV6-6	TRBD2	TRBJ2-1	TGTGCCAGCAGTTACTCAGCGGGGGGGCTCTACAATGAGCAGTTCTTC	CASSYSAGGLYNEQFF
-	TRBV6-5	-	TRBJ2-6	TGTGCCAGCAGTCGCAGGGCGACCGGGGCCAACGTCCTGACTTTC	CASSRRATGANVLTF
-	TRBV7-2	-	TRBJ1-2	TGTGCCAGCAGCTTAGGACAGTATAATGGCTACACCTTC	CASSLGQYNGYTF
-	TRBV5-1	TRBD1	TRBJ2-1	TGCGCCAGCTCCCCCCGGGGACAGGGAACTGAGCAGTTCTTC	CASSPRGQGTEQFF
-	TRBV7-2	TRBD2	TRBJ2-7	TGTGCCAGCAGCTCCCGGGGGGCCTACGAGCAGTACTTC	CASSSRGAYEQYF
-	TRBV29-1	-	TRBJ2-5	TGCAGCGTTGAACAGGGGGAGACCCAGTACTTC	CSVEQGETQYF
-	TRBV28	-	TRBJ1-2	TGTGCCAGCGCCTTCAGGGCAGGACGGAACTATGGCTACACCTTC	CASAFRAGRNYGYTF
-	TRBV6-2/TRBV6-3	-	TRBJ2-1	TGTGCCAGCAGTTACTCGATTCTGGCGGGAAAAAATGAGCAGTTCTTC	CASSYSILAGKNEQFF
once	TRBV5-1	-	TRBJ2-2	TGCGCCAGCAGCTCTACAGGGAACGCGAACACCGGGGAGCTGTTTTTT	CASSSTGNANTGELFF
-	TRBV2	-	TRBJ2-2	TGTGCCAGCAGAGGCTCCCGGGACACCGGGGAGCTGTTTTTT	CASRGSRDTGELFF
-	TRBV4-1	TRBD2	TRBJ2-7	TGCGCCAGCAGCCCTACTAGCGGGGGGGCCCCCTACGAGCAGTACTTC	CASSPTSGGAPYEQYF
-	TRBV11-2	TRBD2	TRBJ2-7	TGTGCCAGCAGCTTTAACGCGGGGGGCGAGCAGTACTTC	CASSFNAGGEQYF
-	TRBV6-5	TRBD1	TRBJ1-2	TGTGCCAGCAGTTCGTCGGGACAGGGCTACTATGGCTACACCTTC	CASSSSGQGYYGYTF
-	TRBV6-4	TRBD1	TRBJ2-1	TGTGCCAGCAGTGCCGGGACAGGGTCTCTGTATGAGCAGTTCTTC	CASSAGTGSLYEQFF
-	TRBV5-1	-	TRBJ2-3	TGCGCCTCATCCAGGGCAGCAAAAACTAGCACAGATACGCAGTATTTT	CASSRAAKTSTDTQYF
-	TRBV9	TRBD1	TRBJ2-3	TGTGCCAGCAGCGATGGACAGGGATTCACAGATACGCAGTATTTT	CASSDGQGFTDTQYF
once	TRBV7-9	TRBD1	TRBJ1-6	TGTGCCAGCAGCCCGATCCGGGACAGGGGATCGCCCTATAATTCACCCCTCCACTTT	CASSPIRDRGSPYNSPLHF
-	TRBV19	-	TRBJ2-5	TGTGCCAGTAGAGACAGGCGCAGAAACCAAGAGACCCAGTACTTC	CASRDRRRNQETQYF
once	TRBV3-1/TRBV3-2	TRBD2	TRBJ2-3	TGTGCCAGCAGCCAAGCCTGGCGGGGGGCCCTGGATACGCAGTATTTT	CASSQAWRGALDTQYF
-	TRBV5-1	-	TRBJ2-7	TGCGCCAGCAGCACTCTTACAGGTGACCCCTACGAGCAGTACTTC	CASSTLTGDPYEQYF
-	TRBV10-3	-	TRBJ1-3	TGTGCCATCAGGGCTCCCTCTGGAAACACCATATATTTT	CAIRAPSGNTIYF
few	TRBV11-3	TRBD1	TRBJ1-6	TGTGCCAGCAGCCGGGGGACAGGCGGCTCACCCCTCCACTTT	CASSRGTGGSPLHF
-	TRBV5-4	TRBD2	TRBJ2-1	TGTGCCAGCAGCACCGGGACTAGCGGGTACAATGAGCAGTTCTTC	CASSTGTSGYNEQFF
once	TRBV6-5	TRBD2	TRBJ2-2	TGTGCCCGGCGGGGGGGGCGGGACACCGGGGAGCTGTTTTTT	CARRGGRDTGELFF
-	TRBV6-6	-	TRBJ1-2	TGTGCCAGCAGCCCCGACAGGAGAAGTACCTTC	CASSPDRRSTF
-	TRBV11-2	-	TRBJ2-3	TGTGCCAGCAGCTTAGATCCGGCCGGGACAGATACGCAGTATTTT	CASSLDPAGTDTQYF
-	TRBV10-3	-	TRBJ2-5	TGTGCCATCAGTGAGTCTCTCCGGGAACCACAAGAGACCCAGTACTTC	CAISESLREPQETQYF
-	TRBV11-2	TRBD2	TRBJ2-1	TGTGCCAGCAGCCTTAGCGGTACTAGCGGGCATGAGCAGTTCTTC	CASSLSGTSGHEQFF
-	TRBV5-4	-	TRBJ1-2	TGTGCCAGCAGCTTGGACGGGGACATCTGGGGCTACACCTTC	CASSLDGDIWGYTF
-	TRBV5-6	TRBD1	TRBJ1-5	TGTGCCAGTTCTATCGGACAGGCTAGCAATCAGCCCCAGCATTTT	CASSIGQASNQPQHF
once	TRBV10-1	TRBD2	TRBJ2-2	TGCGCCAGCAGTGATTCGACTCTAGCGGGCGGGGAGCTGTTTTTT	CASSDSTLAGGELFF
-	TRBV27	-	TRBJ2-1	TGTGCCAGCGGGGGCTTCGAGATCCCCAATGAGCAGTTCTTC	CASGGFEIPNEQFF
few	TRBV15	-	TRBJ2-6	TGTGCCACCAGGGCTCCCTCTGGGGCCAACGTCCTGACTTTC	CATRAPSGANVLTF
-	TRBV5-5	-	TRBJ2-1	TGTGCCAGCACCCCAGTGAACCAAAATGAGCAGTTCTTC	CASTPVNQNEQFF
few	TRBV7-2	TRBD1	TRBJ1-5	TGTGCCAGCAGCTGGGGACAGCACCGTCAGCCCCAGCATTTT	CASSWGQHRQPQHF
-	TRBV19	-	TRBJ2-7	TGTGCCAGTAGTAGCCGACAGGCCTACGAGCAGTACTTC	CASSSRQAYEQYF
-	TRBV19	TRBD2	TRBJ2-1	TGTGCCAGTACCAATTCAATAGCGGGGACCCTGAATGAGCAGTTCTTC	CASTNSIAGTLNEQFF
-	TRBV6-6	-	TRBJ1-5	TGTGCCAGCGCGGGTGTTAATCAGCCCCAGCATTTT	CASAGVNQPQHF
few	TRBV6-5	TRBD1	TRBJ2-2	TGTGCCAGCAGTCTGGACAGGTCGAACACCGGGGAGCTGTTTTTT	CASSLDRSNTGELFF
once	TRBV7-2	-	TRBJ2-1	TGTGCCAGCAGCCCTCCCAAGAGCTCCTACAATGAGCAGTTCTTC	CASSPPKSSYNEQFF
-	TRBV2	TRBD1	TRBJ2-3	TGTGCCAGCAGTGCCAGACAGGGGGTAAGCACAGATACGCAGTATTTT	CASSARQGVSTDTQYF